This T cell receptor (beta chain) was captured in a study of CD8+ T cells in alopecia areata. Background on the study: It was oral tofacitinib, at 5 to 10 mg twice daily, that treated patients received. Findings of the study overall: It was lesional scalp, especially alopecia totalis/universalis, that showed higher clonality than normal scalp.

It was from alopecia areata patients that lesional scalp punch biopsies and peripheral blood were collected. Concerning this clone: Its cognate antigen is unknown.

Extraction and reverse transcription of RNA yielded cDNA as the sequencing template. Sequenced by immunoSEQ multiplex PCR; TCRdb stores in-frame clones only, minus some. The table shows around 160,000 clones, with more than 75% occurring only once. The clonotype comes from a human donor with alopecia areata. The sequencing used CD8+ T cells sorted from blood, collected at week 0.

The CDR3 spells CASSLEGGLNVYNEQFF. The CDR3 DNA reads TGTGCCAGCAGCTTAGAGGGTGGGCTAAACGTTTACAATGAGCAGTTCTTC. The chain carries TRBV7-2 and TRBJ2-1; D gene uncertain. The CDR3 runs 17 residues. The germline V gene has CDR1 SGHTA and CDR2 FQGNSA. Trimming pared 1 base from V and 4 bases from J, leaving 17 bases between.